The 17 T cell receptor beta chains presented below share a single source sample, sequenced in a study of cytomegalovirus exposure and HLA in healthy donors. Researchers ran the PCR with 60 Vbeta and 13 Jbeta primers. The repertoire was sequenced with immunoSEQ multiplex PCR; TCRdb's copy has only in-frame clones and lacks some. The data hold under 200,000 clones, with about 80% observed a single time. The specimen was PBMCs. Receptors were obtained from a man aged 40-50 years in good health and CMV-seronegative.

This chain links TRBV11-2 with TRBJ2-7; 9 bases align to TRBD2. Germline loops: CDR1 SGHAT, CDR2 FQNNGV. The CDR3 sequence is 16 residues long. Unmatched junction bases numbered 7, after V lost 4 bases and J lost 0 bases. In nucleotides, the CDR3 is TGTGCCAGCAGCTGGGGACTAGCAGCAAACTCCTACGAGCAGTACTTC. This gives the protein CASSWGLAANSYEQYF.

V and J are TRBV30 and TRBJ2-4; D might be TRBD1 (6 bases). The CDR3 covers 15 residues. Germline V CDR1 and CDR2: GTSNPN, SVGIG (reference sequence). V was trimmed by 2 bases and J by 12 bases, leaving 23 bases between them. The CDR3: CAWSHTGNGEGSQYF. Written as DNA, the CDR3 is TGTGCCTGGAGTCACACAGGGAATGGGGAAGGCAGTCAGTACTTC.

In this sample, this clone turned up a few times. The chain recombines TRBV18 with TRBJ2-5; 10 nucleotides agree with TRBD1. This CDR3 region has 16 residues. Trimming took 4 bases from V and 4 from J; bases not matched to a gene: 9. CDR1 is KGHSH and CDR2 is LQKENI in the germline V gene. CDR3 in DNA: TGTGCCAGCTCACGCACCGGGACAGGGGAGGGAGAGACCCAGTACTTC. Translation gives CASSRTGTGEGETQYF.

CDR3 amino acids: CASSSTDPRGGQPQHF. DNA for the CDR3: TGTGCCAGCAGTTCTACGGACCCGAGGGGGGGTCAGCCCCAGCATTTT. This rearrangement joins TRBV6-6 to TRBJ1-5, with D possibly being TRBD1 (6 bases). This CDR3 region has 16 residues. The V gene lost 4 bases and the J gene lost 6 bases, with 19 bases spanning the gap. Germline V gives CDR1 MNHNY, CDR2 SVGAGI (reference sequence).

The J gene is TRBJ1-5, the V gene TRBV19, with D perhaps matching TRBD1 (5 bases). The CDR3 has 18 residues. Germline V gives CDR1 LNHDA, CDR2 SQIVND (reference sequence). Trimming pared 3 bases from V and 0 bases from J, leaving 18 bases between. For the CDR3, the DNA is TGTGCCAGTAGTATGCATAACCGGGCAGGGTATAGCAATCAGCCCCAGCATTTT. Translated: CASSMHNRAGYSNQPQHF.

The rearrangement links TRBV5-1 to TRBJ2-1; 13 positions agree with TRBD2. Unmatched junction bases numbered 3, after V lost 4 bases and J lost 5 bases. The CDR3 has 15 residues. The germline V gene has CDR1 SGHRS and CDR2 YFSETQ. This chain's CDR3 is CASSPGLAGNNEQFF. The CDR3, as DNA: TGCGCCAGCAGCCCGGGACTAGCGGGAAACAATGAGCAGTTCTTC.

This chain joins TRBV6-6 and TRBJ2-2; a weak D match, TRBD1 (5 bases). The germline V gene has CDR1 MNHNY and CDR2 SVGAGI (reference sequence). The length of the CDR3 is 13 residues. V lost 6 bases to trimming and J lost 4 bases, with 9 bases between them. CDR3 region: CASRTQVTGELFF. CDR3 sequence (DNA): TGTGCCAGCAGAACACAGGTCACCGGGGAGCTGTTTTTT.

A word on this clone: The junction departs from germline at one end; a sequencing error may be responsible. CDR3 coding DNA: TGTGCCAGCCCACCGGCGGGGTCTAGCACAGATACGCAGTATTTT. Its protein product is CASPPAGSSTDTQYF. The chain links TRBV18 to TRBJ2-3, with D maybe TRBD2 (6 bases). Per germline, CDR1 KGHSH and CDR2 LQKENI. The CDR3 covers 15 residues. The full variable domain, in which reference TRBV18 and TRBJ2-3 provide the parts outside the CDR3, is NAGVMQNPRHLVRRRGQEARLRCSPMKGHSHVYWYRQLPEEGLKFMVYLQKENIIDESGMPKERFSAEFPKEGPSILRIQQVVRGDSAAYFCASPPAGSSTDTQYFGPGTRLTVL.

Remarks on this clone: The same CDR3 can be traced to other DNA sequences in this sample. The chain carries TRBV5-1 and TRBJ2-3; weak D call: TRBD2 (5 bases). Germline lookup yields CDR1 SGHRS and CDR2 YFSETQ. Deletions cut 1 base from V and 3 bases from J, with 12 bases between. This CDR3 spans 15 amino acids. The CDR3 region is CASSLRGMGTDTQYF. The CDR3 DNA is TGCGCCAGCAGCTTGCGAGGGATGGGAACAGATACGCAGTATTTT.

This rearrangement joins TRBV27 to TRBJ1-5, with 7 positions matching TRBD1. This CDR3 has 13 amino acids. Germline lookup yields CDR1 MNHEY and CDR2 SMNVEV (reference sequence). The V and J ends lost 6 bases and 4 bases, in that order; junction bases with no gene match: 3. For the CDR3, the DNA is TGTGCCAGCAGATTACAGGGGAATCAGCCCCAGCATTTT. Residues: CASRLQGNQPQHF.

V is TRBV6-5 and J is TRBJ2-7; TRBD2 matches 7 bases. The V gene end was trimmed by 4 bases and the J gene end by 6 bases; junction bases not matched to a gene: 9. There are 14 residues in the CDR3. Germline V CDR1 and CDR2: MNHEY, SVGAGI. Here the CDR3 DNA reads TGTGCCAGCAGTTCGGGGACCGGCGGGGGCGAGCAGTACTTC. Translating gives CASSSGTGGGEQYF.

This chain connects TRBV5-1 to TRBJ1-1, with D perhaps matching TRBD1 (5 bases). This CDR3 comprises 13 residues. The ends were cut back, 1 base at V and 5 bases at J, with 9 bases in the middle. Looked up from germline, CDR1 is SGHRS and CDR2 is YFSETQ. CDR3 coding DNA: TGCGCCAGCAGCTTGTTAGGGGCGACTGAAGCTTTCTTT. Residues: CASSLLGATEAFF.

This clone was counted a single time. The chain employs TRBV5-1 and TRBJ2-5, with 12 bases fitting TRBD2. CDR1 and CDR2 (germline): SGHRS, YFSETQ. The J segment lost 4 bases and the V segment lost 2 bases, leaving 6 bases of the junction unmatched. The CDR3 is 16 residues long. The CDR3 loop reads CASSFTGLAGAETQYF. CDR3 nucleotides: TGCGCCAGCAGCTTTACGGGACTAGCGGGTGCAGAGACCCAGTACTTC. The whole variable domain, filled in from reference TRBV5-1 and TRBJ2-5, reads KAGVTQTPRYLIKTRGQQVTLSCSPISGHRSVSWYQQTPGQGLQFLFEYFSETQRNKGNFPGRFSGRQFSNSRSEMNVSTLELGDSALYLCASSFTGLAGAETQYFGPGTRLLVL.

V gene TRBV5-8 combines with J gene TRBJ2-5, with 7 nucleotides matching TRBD1. Judging by the DNA end, TRBJ2-7 fits better; the J call may be wrong. Germline V gene data show CDR1 as SGHTS and CDR2 as YDEGEE. CDR3 length: 16 residues. DNA of the CDR3: TGTGCCAGCAGCTTGGCCAAGGGGGCGTTCGTCTACGAGCAGTACTTC. It codes for CASSLAKGAFVYEQYF.

This chain joins TRBV11-3 and TRBJ2-3; D is unresolved. Germline lookup yields CDR1 SGHNT and CDR2 YENEEA. The V end lost 3 bases, the J end lost 6 bases, and 16 bases lay between the germline ends. This CDR3 is 15 amino acids long. CDR3 sequence: CASSLGGFDLDTQYF. For the CDR3, the DNA is TGTGCCAGCAGCTTGGGTGGGTTCGACTTGGATACGCAGTATTTT.

The genes are TRBV5-1 and TRBJ2-3; 15 nucleotides line up with TRBD2. This CDR3 contains 18 residues. The V gene end was trimmed by 3 bases and the J gene end by 3 bases; junction bases not matched to a gene: 8. Germline V lookup: CDR1 SGHRS, CDR2 YFSETQ. CDR3 protein: CASSSGLAGGGVTDTQYF. The CDR3, as DNA: TGCGCCAGCAGCTCGGGACTAGCGGGAGGAGGGGTAACAGATACGCAGTATTTT.

This clone was found a few times. This rearrangement joins TRBV4-2 to TRBJ1-2; 7 bases match TRBD1. This CDR3 spans 16 amino acids. The V gene end was trimmed by 1 base and the J gene end by 5 bases; junction bases not matched to a gene: 10. Germline V gene sequence: CDR1 LGHNA, CDR2 YNFKEQ. As DNA, the CDR3 is TGTGCCAGCAGCCAAGCCCAGGGGGAGACGGTGTATGGCTACACCTTC. Amino acid sequence: CASSQAQGETVYGYTF.